The next 32 T cell receptor beta chains were all read from a single sample in a study of blood T cell repertoires in COVID-19. Libraries were prepared by immunoSEQ multiplex PCR; TCRdb keeps only in-frame clonotypes and omits some of them. Of 280,000 or so clones listed, approximately 83% were seen once; the top ten hold about 1.9%. The sample consisted of peripheral blood. The origin of the receptors is a woman under 40 who had recovered from COVID-19.

This sequence joins TRBV6-1 and TRBJ1-1, with 8 bases fitting TRBD1. CDR1 is MNHNS, CDR2 SASEGT, per germline. The CDR3 covers 11 residues. Losses at the gene ends were 2 bases for V and 11 bases for J; bases not matched to a gene: 1. The CDR3 is CASSERDRAFF. DNA for the CDR3: TGTGCCAGCAGTGAACGGGACAGGGCTTTCTTT.

CDR3 region: CATSGQGMLGSYEQYF. In DNA, the CDR3 is TGTGCCACCTCGGGACAGGGTATGCTGGGCTCCTACGAGCAGTACTTC. This chain uses TRBV19 with TRBJ2-7, with TRBD1 matching 9 bases. The V gene's germline CDR1 is LNHDA and CDR2 SQIVND (reference sequence). CDR3 length equals 16 residues. The trim removed 10 bases at V and 0 bases at J, leaving 13 bases unmatched.

The genes are TRBV5-8 and TRBJ2-5, with D uncertain. The V end was cut by 6 bases, the J end by 4 bases, with 13 bases between. Germline V gene data show CDR1 as SGHTS and CDR2 as YDEGEE. There are 13 residues in the CDR3. CDR3 bases: TGTGCCAGCAACCCACAGTTTACAGAGACCCAGTACTTC. It translates to CASNPQFTETQYF. The complete variable domain, with remaining parts taken from reference TRBV5-8 and TRBJ2-5, reads EAGVTQSPTHLIKTRGQQATLRCSPISGHTSVYWYQQALGLGLQFLLWYDEGEERNRGNFPPRFSGRQFPNYSSELNVNALELEDSALYLCASNPQFTETQYFGPGTRLLVL.

This chain connects TRBV5-4 to TRBJ1-6; D unresolved. Germline lookup yields CDR1 SGHNT and CDR2 YYREEE (reference sequence). The length of the CDR3 is 14 residues. V was cut by 1 base and J by 10 bases, with 12 bases left in between. The CDR3 DNA reads as TGTGCCAGCAGCTTGCCAGGAGGATTCTCACCCCTCCACTTT. It codes for CASSLPGGFSPLHF.

This clone was found once. The chain is built from TRBV2 and TRBJ2-5; the match to TRBD2 covers 8 bases. J lost 2 bases, V lost 1 base, and 3 bases had no gene match. The germline V gene encodes CDR1 SNHLY and CDR2 FYNNEI. The CDR3 is 15 amino acids. The CDR3 DNA follows: TGTGCCAGCAGTGAAGAGGCGGGGGGACAAGAGACCCAGTACTTC. Translation gives CASSEEAGGQETQYF.

The rearrangement uses TRBV28 and TRBJ2-1; possible D gene TRBD2, 5 bases. The CDR3 length is 16 residues. Germline values: CDR1 MDHEN, CDR2 SYDVKM. Trimming took 5 bases from V and 0 from J, leaving 14 bases between them. As DNA, the CDR3 is TGTGCCAGCAGTCTCTTAGCGCAGAGCTCCTACAATGAGCAGTTCTTC. Residues: CASSLLAQSSYNEQFF.

The rearrangement joins TRBV6-5 to TRBJ1-2; weak D call: TRBD1 (5 bases). CDR3 size: 13 residues. Germline V gene lookup returns CDR1 MNHEY and CDR2 SVGAGI. V shed 6 bases and J shed 5 bases, with 13 bases lying between them. The CDR3 DNA sequence: TGTGCCAGCAGCGGGGGAGGAGAGTATGGCTACACCTTC. Its protein is CASSGGGEYGYTF.

This sequence joins TRBV5-6 and TRBJ1-6, with 11 bases aligning to TRBD1. There are 16 residues in the CDR3. Germline-derived CDR1 and CDR2 are SGHDT and YYEEEE. V lost 3 bases to trimming and J lost 10 bases; unmatched junction nucleotides: 9. CDR3 in amino acids: CASSSGTGGLGSPLHF. Here the CDR3 DNA reads TGTGCCAGCAGCTCGGGGACAGGGGGACTCGGGTCACCCCTCCACTTT.

In its sample, this clone was seen a few times. V usage is TRBV28 and J usage is TRBJ1-5; TRBD1 might be the D (6 bases). This CDR3 has 19 amino acids. V was pared by 2 bases and J by 4 bases, with 24 bases between. Germline V gene sequence: CDR1 MDHEN, CDR2 SYDVKM. The CDR3 DNA is TGTGCCAGCAGTTTAGATACAGTGGGAAGGGGGTTAGCAAATCAGCCCCAGCATTTT. Residues: CASSLDTVGRGLANQPQHF.

This sequence joins TRBV27 and TRBJ1-6; D might be TRBD1 (6 bases). Germline V gene sequence: CDR1 MNHEY, CDR2 SMNVEV (reference sequence). With 6 bases removed from V and 4 bases from J, the gap between germline ends came to 13 bases. The CDR3 totals 15 residues. The CDR3 DNA follows: TGTGCCAGCAGACCACAGGGTGCTTATAATTCACCCCTCCACTTT. Encoded protein: CASRPQGAYNSPLHF.

The chain couples TRBV5-5 to TRBJ2-7; tentative D call: TRBD2 (6 bases). From germline, CDR1 is SGHKS and CDR2 YYEKEE (reference sequence). V shed 3 bases and J shed 3 bases, with 13 bases lying between them. CDR3 size: 14 residues. CDR3 protein: CASSSTGVFYEQYF. CDR3 nucleotides: TGTGCCAGCAGCTCCACGGGGGTATTCTACGAGCAGTACTTC. The whole variable domain, filled in from reference TRBV5-5 and TRBJ2-7, reads DAGVTQSPTHLIKTRGQQVTLRCSPISGHKSVSWYQQVLGQGPQFIFQYYEKEERGRGNFPDRFSARQFPNYSSELNVNALLLGDSALYLCASSSTGVFYEQYFGPGTRLTVT.

This chain uses TRBV5-1 with TRBJ2-5; a weak D match, TRBD2 (5 bases). Per the germline V gene, CDR1 is SGHRS and CDR2 is YFSETQ. This CDR3 contains 15 residues. The V end lost 0 bases, the J end lost 4 bases, and 13 bases lay between the germline ends. The CDR3 nucleotides read TGCGCCAGCAGCTTGGGACCTATCGAGGGAGAGACCCAGTACTTC. This encodes CASSLGPIEGETQYF.

The V call is TRBV7-2, the J call TRBJ2-7; TRBD2 aligns across 14 bases. The CDR3 runs 15 residues. The germline CDR1 and CDR2 sequences are SGHTA and FQGNSA. With V trimmed by 5 bases and J by 5 bases, 5 bases remained unmatched. The CDR3, as DNA: TGTGCCAGCAGCAGACTAGCGGGAGGGCCCAACGAGCAGTACTTC. Translating it yields CASSRLAGGPNEQYF.

The chain joins TRBV3-1 (or the pseudogene TRBV3-2) to TRBJ2-1; perhaps TRBD2 as D (6 bases). Trimming shortened V by 3 bases and J by 0 bases, and 12 bases separated the two germline ends. Germline loops: CDR1 LGHDT, CDR2 YNNKEL (reference sequence). The length of the CDR3 is 16 residues. As DNA, the CDR3 is TGTGCCAGCAGCCAGTCCAGCGGGCCCTCCTACAATGAGCAGTTCTTC. Its protein product is CASSQSSGPSYNEQFF.

The V call is TRBV28, the J call TRBJ2-7, with TRBD2 identical over 8 bases. Germline CDR1 is MDHEN and CDR2 is SYDVKM. After removal of 6 bases from V and 3 bases from J, the junction contained 7 bases not matched to a gene. The CDR3 sequence is 14 residues long. CDR3 DNA: TGTGCCAGCAGCTCACCGGGGGGGAGCTACGAGCAGTACTTC. Its protein is CASSSPGGSYEQYF.

CDR3 sequence (DNA): TGCAGCGTTGTGGCGGAGAACACTGAAGCTTTCTTT. Its protein is CSVVAENTEAFF. The rearrangement links TRBV29-1 to TRBJ1-1; D ambiguous. The CDR3 contains 12 residues. Looked up from germline, CDR1 is SQVTM and CDR2 is ANQGSEA. Trimming took 4 bases from V and 1 from J, leaving 7 bases between them.

This clone was detected only a few times. The V and J genes are TRBV5-1 and TRBJ2-1; possible D gene TRBD2, 5 bases. CDR3 length: 12 amino acids. V shed 2 bases and J shed 6 bases, with 6 bases lying between them. Looked up from germline, CDR1 is SGHRS and CDR2 is YFSETQ. The CDR3 DNA follows: TGCGCCAGCAGCTTTGAGGGCAATGAGCAGTTCTTC. It yields the protein CASSFEGNEQFF.

The chain couples TRBV3-1 (or the pseudogene TRBV3-2) to TRBJ2-3; TRBD2 aligns across 9 bases. The V gene's germline CDR1 is LGHDT and CDR2 YNNKEL (reference sequence). The CDR3 consists of 15 residues. The junction had 6 bases not matched to a gene; V was cut back by 1 base and J by 7 bases. The CDR3 DNA follows: TGTGCCAGCAGCCAAGGGGGGACTAGCAGCTATACGCAGTATTTT. This codes for CASSQGGTSSYTQYF.

V usage is TRBV6-2 or TRBV6-3 and J usage is TRBJ2-7; the D is unclear. Germline V gives CDR1 MNHEY, CDR2 SVGEGT. V was pared by 0 bases and J by 1 base, with 13 bases between. The CDR3 is 16 residues long. DNA for the CDR3: TGTGCCAGCAGTTACTCCCATCAGGAAATTTCCTACGAGCAGTACTTC. It codes for CASSYSHQEISYEQYF.

This chain uses TRBV12-3 or TRBV12-4 with TRBJ2-7; D not resolved. There are 10 residues in the CDR3. Trimming cost V 6 bases and J 5 bases, with 5 bases left between them. CDR3 sequence (DNA): TGTGCCAGCAGGGGCGACGAGCAGTACTTC. Its translation is CASRGDEQYF.

The chain has TRBV6-2 or TRBV6-3 and TRBJ2-3; D might be TRBD1 (8 bases). The CDR3 totals 16 residues. Germline CDR1 and CDR2: MNHEY and SVGEGT. Trimming cost V 0 bases and J 6 bases, with 16 bases left between them. CDR3 DNA: TGTGCCAGCAGTTACTCGAGCGGGACAGGACGGGATACGCAGTATTTT. Translation gives CASSYSSGTGRDTQYF.

The chain couples TRBV15 to TRBJ2-3; the D gene is possibly TRBD2 (5 bases). CDR3 length equals 14 residues. V shed 9 bases and J shed 2 bases, with 15 bases lying between them. The germline V gene encodes CDR1 LNHNV and CDR2 YYDKDF (reference sequence). CDR3 amino acids: CATSGNNPTDTQYF. As DNA, the CDR3 is TGTGCCACGTCGGGAAACAACCCCACAGATACGCAGTATTTT.

The chain has TRBV6-1 and TRBJ2-1; D might be TRBD2 (6 bases). From germline, CDR1 is MNHNS and CDR2 SASEGT. The germline V and J ends were trimmed by 4 bases and 2 bases, with 15 bases remaining between them. CDR3 length: 16 amino acids. The CDR3 DNA is TGTGCCAGCAGTGGCGGGTTGTCGGGGGCCTACAATGAGCAGTTCTTC. Amino acids: CASSGGLSGAYNEQFF.

This clone was seen once. This chain connects TRBV3-1 (or the pseudogene TRBV3-2) to TRBJ1-4; unclear D gene. Germline CDR1 and CDR2: LGHDT and YNNKEL (reference sequence). The V and J ends lost 4 bases and 8 bases respectively, with 11 bases between them. This CDR3 comprises 13 residues. CDR3 sequence (DNA): TGTGCCAGCAGCCCCAGAGACTGGGAAAAACTGTTTTTT. Translated: CASSPRDWEKLFF.

The V call is TRBV2, the J call TRBJ2-1; 7 nucleotides align to TRBD2. V dropped 2 bases and J dropped 7; count of bases not matched to a gene: 8. The CDR3 runs to 15 residues. CDR1 SNHLY and CDR2 FYNNEI come from the germline V gene. The CDR3: CASSESGAGGNEQFF. The DNA of the CDR3 is TGTGCCAGCAGTGAAAGCGGGGCCGGGGGAAATGAGCAGTTCTTC.

The chain has TRBV5-6 and TRBJ2-2; D is perhaps TRBD2 (5 bases). The CDR3 runs 16 residues. Germline V gene sequence: CDR1 SGHDT, CDR2 YYEEEE. The V gene lost 2 bases and the J gene lost 5 bases, with 16 bases spanning the gap. In nucleotides, the CDR3 is TGTGCCAGCAGCTTTGAGTTTGGGCCGGGAACCGGGGAGCTGTTTTTT. Protein sequence: CASSFEFGPGTGELFF.

The chain has TRBV5-6 and TRBJ2-5; TRBD2 aligns across 9 bases. Germline loops: CDR1 SGHDT, CDR2 YYEEEE. J gave up 3 bases and V 4 bases, and 7 bases lay outside the gene matches. This CDR3 is 15 amino acids long. CDR3 residues: CASSAGTSMEETQYF. Written as DNA, the CDR3 is TGTGCCAGCAGCGCCGGGACTAGCATGGAAGAGACCCAGTACTTC. The complete variable domain, with remaining parts taken from reference TRBV5-6 and TRBJ2-5, reads DAGVTQSPTHLIKTRGQQVTLRCSPKSGHDTVSWYQQALGQGPQFIFQYYEEEERQRGNFPDRFSGHQFPNYSSELNVNALLLGDSALYLCASSAGTSMEETQYFGPGTRLLVL.

The chain uses TRBV5-6 and TRBJ2-1; TRBD1 agrees at 7 bases. Germline V lookup: CDR1 SGHDT, CDR2 YYEEEE. Germline trimming cut 3 bases from V and 9 bases from J; bases unmatched to any gene: 9. CDR3 length equals 14 residues. Here the CDR3 DNA reads TGTGCCAGCAGCTCGATAGACAGGGAAAGTGAGCAGTTCTTC. Amino acids: CASSSIDRESEQFF.

This chain joins TRBV20-1 and TRBJ2-7; 7 bases agree with TRBD2. Unmatched junction bases numbered 10, after V lost 3 bases and J lost 2 bases. CDR1 and CDR2 (germline): DFQATT, SNEGSKA (reference sequence). This CDR3 contains 15 residues. Here the CDR3 reads CSASSLGGDPYEQYF. As DNA, the CDR3 is TGCAGTGCTAGTTCATTGGGAGGGGACCCCTACGAGCAGTACTTC.

With regard to this clone: The same CDR3 can be traced to other DNA sequences in this sample. J is TRBJ2-7 and V is TRBV28; D gene unclear. The V gene's germline CDR1 is MDHEN and CDR2 SYDVKM. The CDR3 is made up of 13 amino acids. Trimming left V 4 bases short and J 2 bases short, with 9 bases between. DNA of the CDR3: TGTGCCAGCAGTTCGACGGGTCCCTACGAGCAGTACTTC. It is translated as CASSSTGPYEQYF.

V usage is TRBV15 and J usage is TRBJ2-2, with TRBD1 matching over 9 bases. The CDR3 spans 13 residues. Losses at the gene ends were 9 bases for V and 3 bases for J; bases not matched to a gene: 2. Germline values: CDR1 LNHNV, CDR2 YYDKDF (reference sequence). The CDR3 region has the DNA TGTGCCACGGGACAGGGTTACACCGGGGAGCTGTTTTTT. This translates into CATGQGYTGELFF.

The rearrangement uses TRBV19 and TRBJ1-1, with 8 bases that match TRBD1. From germline, CDR1 is LNHDA and CDR2 SQIVND (reference sequence). CDR3 length: 16 residues. The V gene end was trimmed by 3 bases and the J gene end by 4 bases; junction bases not matched to a gene: 10. CDR3 sequence: CASSIGGGTGFTEAFF. CDR3 coding DNA: TGTGCCAGTAGTATCGGGGGCGGGACAGGCTTCACTGAAGCTTTCTTT.